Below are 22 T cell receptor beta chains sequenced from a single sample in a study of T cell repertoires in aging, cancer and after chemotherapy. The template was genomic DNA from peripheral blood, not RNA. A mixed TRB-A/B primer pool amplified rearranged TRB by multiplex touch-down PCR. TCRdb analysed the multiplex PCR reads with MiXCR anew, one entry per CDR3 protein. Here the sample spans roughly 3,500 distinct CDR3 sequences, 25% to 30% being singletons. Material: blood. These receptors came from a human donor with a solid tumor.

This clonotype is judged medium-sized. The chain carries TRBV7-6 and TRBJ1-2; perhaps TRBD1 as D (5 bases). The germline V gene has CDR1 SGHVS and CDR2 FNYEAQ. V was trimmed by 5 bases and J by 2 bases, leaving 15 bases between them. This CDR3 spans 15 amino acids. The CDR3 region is CASSALGRGNYGYTF. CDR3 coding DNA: TGTGCCAGCAGCGCACTGGGGCGGGGGAACTATGGCTACACCTTC. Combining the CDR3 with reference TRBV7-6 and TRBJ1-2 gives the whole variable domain GAGVSQSPRYKVTKRGQDVALRCDPISGHVSLYWYRQALGQGPEFLTYFNYEAQQDKSGLPNDRFSAERPEGSISTLTIQRTEQRDSAMYRCASSALGRGNYGYTFGSGTRLTVV.

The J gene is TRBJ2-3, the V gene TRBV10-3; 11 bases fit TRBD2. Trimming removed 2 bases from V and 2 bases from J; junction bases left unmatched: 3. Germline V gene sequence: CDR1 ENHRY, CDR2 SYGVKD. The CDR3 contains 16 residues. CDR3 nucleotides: TGTGCCATCAGTGAGGTAGCGGGGGGGCACACAGATACGCAGTATTTT. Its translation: CAISEVAGGHTDTQYF.

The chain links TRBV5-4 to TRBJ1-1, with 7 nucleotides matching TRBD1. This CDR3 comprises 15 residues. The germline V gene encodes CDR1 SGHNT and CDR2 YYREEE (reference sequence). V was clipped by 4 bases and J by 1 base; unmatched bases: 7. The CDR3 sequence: CASSPRRQGNTEAFF. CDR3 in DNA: TGTGCCAGCAGCCCACGAAGACAGGGGAACACTGAAGCTTTCTTT. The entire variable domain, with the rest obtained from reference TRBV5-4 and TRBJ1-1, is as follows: ETGVTQSPTHLIKTRGQQVTLRCSSQSGHNTVSWYQQALGQGPQFIFQYYREEENGRGNFPPRFSGLQFPNYSSELNVNALELDDSALYLCASSPRRQGNTEAFFGQGTRLTVV.

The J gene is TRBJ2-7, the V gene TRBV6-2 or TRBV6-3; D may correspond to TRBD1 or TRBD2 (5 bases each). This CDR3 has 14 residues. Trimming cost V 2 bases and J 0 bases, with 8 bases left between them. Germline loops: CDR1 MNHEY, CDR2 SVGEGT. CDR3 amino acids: CASSYRDGSYEQYF. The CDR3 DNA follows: TGTGCCAGCAGTTACCGGGACGGCTCCTACGAGCAGTACTTC.

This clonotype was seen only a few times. The CDR3 coding sequence is TGTGCCAGCAGTCGCTGGGGACAGGGGTCGAACACCGGGGAGCTGTTTTTT. Amino acids: CASSRWGQGSNTGELFF. This chain uses TRBV6-4 with TRBJ2-2, with 10 positions matching TRBD1. Trimming took 5 bases from V and 0 from J; bases not matched to a gene: 6. The CDR3 is 17 residues long. CDR1 is MRHNA, CDR2 SNTAGT, per germline.

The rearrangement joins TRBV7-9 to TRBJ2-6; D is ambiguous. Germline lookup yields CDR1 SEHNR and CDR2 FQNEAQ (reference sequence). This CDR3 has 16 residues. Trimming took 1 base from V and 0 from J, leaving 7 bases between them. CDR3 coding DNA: TGTGCCAGCAGCTTAGTCCCAGCCTCTGGGGCCAACGTCCTGACTTTC. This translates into CASSLVPASGANVLTF.

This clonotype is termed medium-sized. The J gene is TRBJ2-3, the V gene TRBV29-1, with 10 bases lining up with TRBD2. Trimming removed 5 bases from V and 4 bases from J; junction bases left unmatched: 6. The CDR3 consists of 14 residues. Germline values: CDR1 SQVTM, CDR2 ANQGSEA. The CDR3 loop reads CSVQAGGPADTQYF. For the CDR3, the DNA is TGCAGCGTTCAAGCGGGAGGGCCCGCAGATACGCAGTATTTT.

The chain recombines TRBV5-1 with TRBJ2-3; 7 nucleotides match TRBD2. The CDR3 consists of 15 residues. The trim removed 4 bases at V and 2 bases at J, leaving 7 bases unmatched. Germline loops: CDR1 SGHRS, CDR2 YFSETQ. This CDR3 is CASSPGLDHTDTQYF. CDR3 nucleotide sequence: TGCGCCAGCAGCCCTGGACTAGACCACACAGATACGCAGTATTTT.

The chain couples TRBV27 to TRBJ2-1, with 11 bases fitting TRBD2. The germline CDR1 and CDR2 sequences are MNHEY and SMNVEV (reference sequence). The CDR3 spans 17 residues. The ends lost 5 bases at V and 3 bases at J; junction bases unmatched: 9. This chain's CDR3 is CASSPSGRRIYYNEQFF. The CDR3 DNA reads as TGTGCCAGCAGTCCTAGCGGGAGGAGAATCTACTACAATGAGCAGTTCTTC.

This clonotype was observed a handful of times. The CDR3 nucleotides are TGTGCCTGGAGTGGGTTGAGTGGCTACACCTTC. It encodes CAWSGLSGYTF. The J gene is TRBJ1-2, the V gene TRBV30; no clear D gene. Germline V gene data show CDR1 as GTSNPN and CDR2 as SVGIG (reference sequence). This CDR3 region has 11 residues. V dropped 1 base and J dropped 7 bases, with 7 bases sitting between them.

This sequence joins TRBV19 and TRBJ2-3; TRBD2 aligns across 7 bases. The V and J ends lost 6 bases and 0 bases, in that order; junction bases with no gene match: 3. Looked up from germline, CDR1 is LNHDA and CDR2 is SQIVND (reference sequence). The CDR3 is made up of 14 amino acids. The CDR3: CASSPTSSTDTQYF. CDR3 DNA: TGTGCCAGTAGCCCGACTAGCAGCACAGATACGCAGTATTTT.

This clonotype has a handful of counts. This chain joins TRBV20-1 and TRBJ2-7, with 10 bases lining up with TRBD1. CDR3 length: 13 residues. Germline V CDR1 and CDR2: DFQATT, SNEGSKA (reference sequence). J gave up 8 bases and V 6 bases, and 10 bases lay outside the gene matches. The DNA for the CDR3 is TGCAGTGCGGCCGGACAGGGGGGATACAAGCAGTACTTC. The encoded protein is CSAAGQGGYKQYF.

This chain's CDR3 is CASSLAYAGEAFF. The CDR3 region has the DNA TGTGCCAGCAGCTTAGCTTATGCAGGGGAAGCTTTCTTT. The rearrangement joins TRBV11-2 to TRBJ1-1, with TRBD1 as a possible D gene (5 bases). Germline assignment: CDR1 SGHAT and CDR2 FQNNGV. Trimming shortened V by 1 base and J by 8 bases, and 11 bases separated the two germline ends. The CDR3 is 13 amino acids.

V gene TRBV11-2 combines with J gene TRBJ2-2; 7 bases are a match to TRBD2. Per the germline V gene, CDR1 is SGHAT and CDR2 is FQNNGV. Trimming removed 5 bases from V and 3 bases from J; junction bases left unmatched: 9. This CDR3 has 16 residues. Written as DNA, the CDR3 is TGTGCCAGCAGCCGCGTAACTAGCGCGCACACCGGGGAGCTGTTTTTT. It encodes CASSRVTSAHTGELFF.

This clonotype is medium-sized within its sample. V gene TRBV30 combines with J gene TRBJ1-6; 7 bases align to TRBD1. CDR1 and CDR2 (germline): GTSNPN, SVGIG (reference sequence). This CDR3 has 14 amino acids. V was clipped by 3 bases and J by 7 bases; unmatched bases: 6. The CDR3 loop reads CAWRGGSGNSPLHF. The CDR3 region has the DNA TGTGCCTGGAGAGGGGGCTCTGGGAATTCACCCCTCCACTTT.

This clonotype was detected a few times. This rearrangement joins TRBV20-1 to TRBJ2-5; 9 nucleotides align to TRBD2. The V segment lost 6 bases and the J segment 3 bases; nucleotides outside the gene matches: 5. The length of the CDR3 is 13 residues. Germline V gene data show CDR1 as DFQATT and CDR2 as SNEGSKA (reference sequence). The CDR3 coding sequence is TGCAGTGCACCGGGACTAGCAAAAGAGACCCAGTACTTC. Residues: CSAPGLAKETQYF.

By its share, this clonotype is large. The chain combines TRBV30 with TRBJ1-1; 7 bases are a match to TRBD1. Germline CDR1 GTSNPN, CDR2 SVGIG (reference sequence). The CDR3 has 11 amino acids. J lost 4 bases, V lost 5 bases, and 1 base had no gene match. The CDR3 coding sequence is TGTGCCTGGGGGACAGCCACTGAAGCTTTCTTT. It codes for CAWGTATEAFF.

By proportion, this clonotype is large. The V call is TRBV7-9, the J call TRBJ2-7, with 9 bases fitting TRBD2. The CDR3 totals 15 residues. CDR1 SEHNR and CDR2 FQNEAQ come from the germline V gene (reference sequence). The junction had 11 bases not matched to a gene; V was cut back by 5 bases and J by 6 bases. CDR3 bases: TGTGCCAGCAGCCTTAGCGGGAGCTACAATCTCGAGCAGTACTTC. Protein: CASSLSGSYNLEQYF. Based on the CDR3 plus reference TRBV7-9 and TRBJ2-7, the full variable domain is DTGVSQNPRHKITKRGQNVTFRCDPISEHNRLYWYRQTLGQGPEFLTYFQNEAQLEKSRLLSDRFSAERPKGSFSTLEIQRTEQGDSAMYLCASSLSGSYNLEQYFGPGTRLTVT.

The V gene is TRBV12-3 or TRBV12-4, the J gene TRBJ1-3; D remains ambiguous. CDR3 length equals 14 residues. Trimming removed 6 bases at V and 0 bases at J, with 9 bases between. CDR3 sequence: CASSGGYSGNTIYF. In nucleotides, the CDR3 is TGTGCCAGCAGCGGAGGATACTCTGGAAACACCATATATTTT.

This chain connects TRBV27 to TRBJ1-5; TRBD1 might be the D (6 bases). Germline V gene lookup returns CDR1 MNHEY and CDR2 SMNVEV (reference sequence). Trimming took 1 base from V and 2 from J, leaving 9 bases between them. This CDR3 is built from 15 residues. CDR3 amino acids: CASSLLAGGNQPQHF. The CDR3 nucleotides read TGTGCCAGCAGTTTATTGGCAGGGGGCAATCAGCCCCAGCATTTT.

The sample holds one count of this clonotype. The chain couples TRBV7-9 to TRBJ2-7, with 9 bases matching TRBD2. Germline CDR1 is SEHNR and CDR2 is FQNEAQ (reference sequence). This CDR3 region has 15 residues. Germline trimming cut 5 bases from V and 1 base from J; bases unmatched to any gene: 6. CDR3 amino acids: CASSLSGSKSYEQYF. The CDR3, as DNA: TGTGCCAGCAGCCTTAGCGGGAGTAAATCCTACGAGCAGTACTTC.

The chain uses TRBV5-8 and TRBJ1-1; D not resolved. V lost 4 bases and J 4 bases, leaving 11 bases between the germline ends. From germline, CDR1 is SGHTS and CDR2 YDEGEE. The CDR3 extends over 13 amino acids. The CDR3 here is CASSLDHITEAFF. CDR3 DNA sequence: TGTGCCAGCAGCCTAGATCACATCACTGAAGCTTTCTTT.